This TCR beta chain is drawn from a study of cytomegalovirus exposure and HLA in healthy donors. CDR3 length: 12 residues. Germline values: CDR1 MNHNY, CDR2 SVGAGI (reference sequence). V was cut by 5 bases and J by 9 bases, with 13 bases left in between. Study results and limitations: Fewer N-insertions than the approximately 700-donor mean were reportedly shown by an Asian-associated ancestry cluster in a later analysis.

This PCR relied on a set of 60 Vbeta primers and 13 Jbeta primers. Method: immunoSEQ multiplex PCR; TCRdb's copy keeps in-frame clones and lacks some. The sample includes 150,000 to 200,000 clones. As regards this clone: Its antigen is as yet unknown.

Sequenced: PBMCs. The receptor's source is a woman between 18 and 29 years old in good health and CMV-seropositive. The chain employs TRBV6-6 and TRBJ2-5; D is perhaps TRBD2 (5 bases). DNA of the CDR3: TGTGCCAGCAGTCAGACTACCGGGGCCCAGTACTTC. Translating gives CASSQTTGAQYF.